The next 19 T cell receptor beta chains were all read from a single sample in a study of T cells in Graves' hyperthyroidism and ophthalmopathy. RNA transcripts provided the source from which TCR beta CDR3 regions were amplified. The primer set for the first-round RT-PCR of the TCR CDR3 was HTBI. TCRdb re-called the multiplex PCR reads with MiXCR, one entry per CDR3 protein. This table has about 420,000 distinct CDR3 sequences, around a sixth appearing once. Specimen: blood. These receptor sequences come from a woman aged 18-35 years with Graves' hyperthyroidism.

The rearrangement joins TRBV20-1 to TRBJ1-2, with 7 bases identical to TRBD1. The CDR3 consists of 13 residues. J was trimmed by 3 bases and V by 6 bases; bases with no gene match: 7. Germline V gene sequence: CDR1 DFQATT, CDR2 SNEGSKA (reference sequence). The CDR3 region is CSARTGFDYGYTF. The CDR3 nucleotides are TGCAGTGCAAGGACAGGATTTGACTATGGCTACACCTTC.

This clonotype was observed many times. The V gene is TRBV6-1, the J gene TRBJ2-3; TRBD2 matches 7 bases. The V gene end was trimmed by 7 bases and the J gene end by 0 bases; junction bases not matched to a gene: 19. This CDR3 region has 19 residues. The germline CDR1 and CDR2 sequences are MNHNS and SASEGT. CDR3 DNA sequence: TGTGCCAGCATCCGGCAGAAAGCAGGGCTAGCGGCAAGCACAGATACGCAGTATTTT. This sequence encodes CASIRQKAGLAASTDTQYF.

This clonotype was seen ten or more times. The genes are TRBV2 and TRBJ2-6; 7 nucleotides match TRBD1. CDR3 size: 14 residues. In germline, CDR1 is SNHLY, CDR2 FYNNEI. The V and J ends lost 6 bases and 1 base, in that order; junction bases with no gene match: 0. Written as DNA, the CDR3 is TGTGCCAGCAGCAGGGGGTCTGGGGCCAACGTCCTGACTTTC. Amino acid sequence: CASSRGSGANVLTF. Using reference TRBV2 and TRBJ2-6 for the parts outside the CDR3, the full variable domain is EPEVTQTPSHQVTQMGQEVILRCVPISNHLYFYWYRQILGQKVEFLVSFYNNEISEKSEIFDDQFSVERPDGSNFTLKIRSTKLEDSAMYFCASSRGSGANVLTFGAGSRLTVL.

This clonotype was seen many times. This sequence joins TRBV7-9 and TRBJ1-2, with TRBD1 identical over 7 bases. The ends lost 1 base at V and 3 bases at J; junction bases unmatched: 2. CDR3 size: 14 residues. Germline lookup yields CDR1 SEHNR and CDR2 FQNEAQ (reference sequence). CDR3 sequence reads: CASSLGTGDYGYTF. The DNA for the CDR3 is TGTGCCAGCAGCTTAGGGACAGGAGACTATGGCTACACCTTC.

The rearrangement links TRBV20-1 to TRBJ2-3, with D perhaps matching TRBD2 (6 bases). The CDR3 is made up of 16 amino acids. The V and J ends lost 5 bases and 3 bases respectively, with 21 bases between them. Germline values: CDR1 DFQATT, CDR2 SNEGSKA (reference sequence). The CDR3 spells CSAEGLARPRTDTQYF. CDR3 DNA sequence: TGCAGTGCTGAGGGTCTAGCGAGACCGAGGACAGATACGCAGTATTTT.

This clonotype has a count of ten or more. The rearrangement uses TRBV27 and TRBJ1-5, with TRBD1 identical over 8 bases. In germline, CDR1 is MNHEY, CDR2 SMNVEV (reference sequence). CDR3 length: 14 amino acids. After removal of 5 bases from V and 5 bases from J, the junction contained 5 bases not matched to a gene. CDR3: CASSPGQGYQPQHF. In DNA, the CDR3 is TGTGCCAGCAGTCCCGGACAGGGTTATCAGCCCCAGCATTTT.

This clonotype was seen at least ten times. The J gene is TRBJ2-3, the V gene TRBV5-1; perhaps D is TRBD1 or TRBD2 (5 bases each). Germline-derived CDR1 and CDR2 are SGHRS and YFSETQ. Trimming stripped 1 base from V and 1 base from J, with 7 bases between. The CDR3 runs to 14 residues. The CDR3: CASSLQGGTDTQYF. The CDR3 nucleotides are TGCGCCAGCAGCTTGCAGGGAGGCACAGATACGCAGTATTTT.

V usage is TRBV24-1 and J usage is TRBJ1-5; D not resolved. Germline values: CDR1 KGHDR, CDR2 SFDVKD. The CDR3 is 13 amino acids. Trimming shortened V by 9 bases and J by 1 base, and 9 bases separated the two germline ends. CDR3 sequence reads: CATQPGSNQPQHF. CDR3 bases: TGTGCCACCCAGCCGGGGAGCAATCAGCCCCAGCATTTT.

This clonotype appeared many times. The CDR3 nucleotides are TGTGCCACCAGTGATCCCGACAGGCGGGAGCAGTTCTTC. Translating gives CATSDPDRREQFF. The rearrangement joins TRBV24-1 to TRBJ2-1; D might be TRBD1 (6 bases). V was shortened by 3 bases and J by 10 bases, with 12 bases between the two germline ends. CDR1 and CDR2 from the germline V gene are KGHDR and SFDVKD. This CDR3 has 13 residues.

The chain combines TRBV5-4 with TRBJ1-1; the D is unclear. Trimming took 3 bases from V and 0 from J, leaving 12 bases between them. Germline CDR1 is SGHNT and CDR2 is YYREEE (reference sequence). This CDR3 spans 15 amino acids. This CDR3 is CASSSLGLLNTEAFF. CDR3 nucleotides: TGTGCCAGCAGCTCCCTCGGACTTTTGAACACTGAAGCTTTCTTT.

This clonotype appeared many times. V is TRBV7-8 and J is TRBJ2-3; a possible D gene is TRBD1 (5 bases). The CDR3 totals 16 residues. V lost 2 bases and J lost 2, with 14 bases in between. Germline V gene data show CDR1 as SGHVS and CDR2 as FQNEAQ. The CDR3 nucleotides are TGTGCCAGCAGCTTAAGGCCCAAAGGGGCCACAGATACGCAGTATTTT. Translation gives CASSLRPKGATDTQYF.

This clonotype was seen many times. The CDR3 sequence is CASSLDVLAVNTGELFF. The CDR3 DNA is TGTGCCAGCAGCTTAGATGTACTAGCGGTCAACACCGGGGAGCTGTTTTTT. V gene TRBV11-2 combines with J gene TRBJ2-2; 8 nucleotides agree with TRBD2. V shed 0 bases, J shed 2 bases, and the junction held 5 bases outside the gene matches. This CDR3 comprises 17 residues. CDR1 and CDR2 from the germline V gene are SGHAT and FQNNGV. Looking up the rest from reference TRBV11-2 and TRBJ2-2 gives the full variable domain: EAGVAQSPRYKIIEKRQSVAFWCNPISGHATLYWYQQILGQGPKLLIQFQNNGVVDDSQLPKDRFSAERLKGVDSTLKIQPAKLEDSAVYLCASSLDVLAVNTGELFFGEGSRLTVL.

Comments on this clonotype: This could be a read error, since a much larger clone is one nucleotide away. The chain recombines TRBV7-3 with TRBJ1-2; 9 bases line up with TRBD1. Germline CDR1 SGHTA, CDR2 FQGTGA. The CDR3 covers 16 residues. CDR3 sequence: CTSSSGAGTGNYGYTF. CDR3 DNA sequence: TGTACCAGCAGCTCCGGGGCCGGGACAGGGAACTATGGCTACACCTTC.

This clonotype was seen ten or more times. The V and J genes are TRBV5-6 and TRBJ1-2, with D perhaps matching TRBD1 (5 bases). Trimming took off 4 bases at V and 0 bases at J, with 16 bases between the two ends. CDR1 SGHDT and CDR2 YYEEEE come from the germline V gene. The CDR3 contains 16 residues. The CDR3 DNA reads TGTGCCAGCAGCAGAATTTACAGGAACGCTAACTATGGCTACACCTTC. Its translation: CASSRIYRNANYGYTF. Complete variable domain (other parts from reference TRBV5-6 and TRBJ1-2): DAGVTQSPTHLIKTRGQQVTLRCSPKSGHDTVSWYQQALGQGPQFIFQYYEEEERQRGNFPDRFSGHQFPNYSSELNVNALLLGDSALYLCASSRIYRNANYGYTFGSGTRLTVV.

This chain links TRBV20-1 with TRBJ2-5, with TRBD2 matching over 15 bases. The J segment lost 9 bases and the V segment lost 1 base, leaving 21 bases of the junction unmatched. The CDR3 loop spans 20 amino acids. Germline CDR1 and CDR2: DFQATT and SNEGSKA (reference sequence). The CDR3 spells CSARVLSGLAGGKPNMAQYF. As DNA, the CDR3 is TGCAGTGCTAGAGTTCTCTCTGGACTAGCGGGGGGGAAACCCAATATGGCCCAGTACTTC.

This clonotype was seen ten or more times. This chain uses TRBV28 with TRBJ2-1; perhaps TRBD1 as D (6 bases). The CDR3 runs 16 residues. Trimming pared 10 bases from V and 3 bases from J, leaving 22 bases between. The germline gives CDR1 MDHEN, CDR2 SYDVKM. CDR3 residues: CATRKGDTNFYNEQFF. Written as DNA, the CDR3 is TGTGCCACTCGGAAGGGGGACACCAATTTCTACAATGAGCAGTTCTTC.

This rearrangement joins TRBV30 to TRBJ2-5; 10 positions match TRBD1. The junction had 5 bases not matched to a gene; V was cut back by 0 bases and J by 4 bases. Germline CDR1 and CDR2: GTSNPN and SVGIG (reference sequence). The CDR3 covers 15 residues. The CDR3, as DNA: TGTGCCTGGAGTGTACAGGACAGGGGGGGAGAGACCCAGTACTTC. Residues: CAWSVQDRGGETQYF. Filled out from reference TRBV30 and TRBJ2-5, the complete variable domain reads SQTIHQWPATLVQPVGSPLSLECTVEGTSNPNLYWYRQAAGRGLQLLFYSVGIGQISSEVPQNLSASRPQDRQFILSSKKLLLSDSGFYLCAWSVQDRGGETQYFGPGTRLLVL.

There are many counts of this clonotype. This chain uses TRBV20-1 with TRBJ2-2, with TRBD2 identical over 10 bases. CDR1 DFQATT and CDR2 SNEGSKA come from the germline V gene (reference sequence). The length of the CDR3 is 15 residues. Unmatched junction bases numbered 8, after V lost 3 bases and J lost 7 bases. The CDR3 loop reads CSARASGRADGELFF. CDR3 coding DNA: TGCAGTGCTAGGGCCAGCGGGAGGGCTGACGGGGAGCTGTTTTTT.

There are a few counts of this clonotype. V gene TRBV19 combines with J gene TRBJ1-4, with D possibly being TRBD1 (5 bases). The ends were cut back, 5 bases at V and 6 bases at J, with 13 bases in the middle. The germline V gene encodes CDR1 LNHDA and CDR2 SQIVND (reference sequence). This CDR3 is built from 14 residues. This CDR3 reads CASSSRDVYEKLFF. The CDR3 nucleotides are TGTGCCAGTAGTTCCCGGGACGTCTATGAAAAACTGTTTTTT.